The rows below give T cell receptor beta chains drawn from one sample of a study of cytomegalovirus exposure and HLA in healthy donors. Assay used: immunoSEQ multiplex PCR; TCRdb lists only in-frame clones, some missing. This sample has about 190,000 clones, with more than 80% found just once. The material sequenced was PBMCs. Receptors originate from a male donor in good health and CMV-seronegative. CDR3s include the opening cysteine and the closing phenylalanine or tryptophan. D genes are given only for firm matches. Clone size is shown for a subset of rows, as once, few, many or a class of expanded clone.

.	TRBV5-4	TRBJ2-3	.	CASSWDTEAGTQYF	TGTGCCAGCAGCTGGGACACGGAAGCGGGAACGCAGTATTTT
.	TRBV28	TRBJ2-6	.	CASSQSGVTGANVLTF	TGTGCCAGCAGCCAATCGGGGGTTACAGGGGCCAACGTCCTGACTTTC
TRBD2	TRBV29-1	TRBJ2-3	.	CSVGGRGGLTDTQYF	TGCAGCGTTGGAGGCCGGGGGGGCCTCACAGATACGCAGTATTTT
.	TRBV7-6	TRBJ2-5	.	CASSLAPRGETQYF	TGTGCCAGCAGCTTAGCGCCAAGGGGAGAGACCCAGTACTTC
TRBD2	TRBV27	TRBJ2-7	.	CASTGTSVYEQYF	TGTGCCAGCACCGGGACTAGCGTCTACGAGCAGTACTTC
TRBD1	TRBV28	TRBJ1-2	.	CASSLPGQVRGYTF	TGTGCCAGCAGTCTACCCGGACAGGTACGGGGCTACACCTTC
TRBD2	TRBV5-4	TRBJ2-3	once	CASSPRAREGTDTQYF	TGTGCCAGCAGCCCAAGGGCCCGGGAGGGCACAGATACGCAGTATTTT
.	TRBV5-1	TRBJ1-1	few	CASSPGEGMNTEAFF	TGCGCCAGCAGCCCGGGAGAGGGGATGAACACTGAAGCTTTCTTT
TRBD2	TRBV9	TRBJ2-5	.	CASSPTRLAGQETQYF	TGTGCCAGCAGCCCGACACGACTAGCGGGTCAAGAGACCCAGTACTTC
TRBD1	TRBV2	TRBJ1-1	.	CASRAPGGFTEAFF	TGTGCCAGCAGAGCCCCAGGGGGTTTCACTGAAGCTTTCTTT
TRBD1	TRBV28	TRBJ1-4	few	CASSLTDRGREKLFF	TGTGCCAGCAGTTTAACCGACAGGGGGAGGGAAAAACTGTTTTTT
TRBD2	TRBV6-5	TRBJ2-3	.	CASSYSTSGDTDTQYF	TGTGCCAGCAGTTACTCGACTAGCGGCGACACAGATACGCAGTATTTT
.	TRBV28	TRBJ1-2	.	CASSSPQGQSYGYTF	TGTGCCAGCAGCTCTCCGCAGGGGCAGAGCTATGGCTACACCTTC
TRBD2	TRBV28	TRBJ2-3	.	CASSFWEGLVSPTDTQYF	TGTGCCAGCAGTTTTTGGGAGGGCCTCGTCTCTCCCACAGATACGCAGTATTTT
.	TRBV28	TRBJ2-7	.	CASSLWAEGYEQYF	TGTGCCAGCAGTTTATGGGCAGAGGGATACGAGCAGTACTTC
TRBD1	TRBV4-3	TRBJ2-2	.	CASSRNLDRVDTGELFF	TGCGCCAGCAGCCGCAATCTAGACAGGGTTGACACCGGGGAGCTGTTTTTT
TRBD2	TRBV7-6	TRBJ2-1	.	CASSDTSGWDNEQFF	TGTGCCAGCAGCGACACTAGCGGCTGGGACAATGAGCAGTTCTTC
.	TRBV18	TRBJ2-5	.	CASSPLEGTQYF	TGTGCCAGCTCACCACTCGAGGGGACCCAGTACTTC
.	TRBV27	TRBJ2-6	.	CASSKNRDSGANVLTF	TGTGCCAGCAGTAAAAACAGGGACTCTGGGGCCAACGTCCTGACTTTC
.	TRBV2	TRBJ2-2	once	CASSEYPGDTGELFF	TGTGCCAGCAGTGAATACCCAGGGGACACCGGGGAGCTGTTTTTT
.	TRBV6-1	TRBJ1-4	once	CATTLSGVGEKLFF	TGTGCCACCACGTTATCGGGGGTCGGCGAAAAACTGTTTTTT
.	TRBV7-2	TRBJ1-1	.	CASSLRPIERNTEAFF	TGTGCCAGCAGCTTAAGGCCTATAGAGAGGAATACTGAAGCTTTCTTT
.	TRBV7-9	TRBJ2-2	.	CASSSQGLTGELFF	TGTGCCAGCAGCTCCCAGGGTCTCACCGGGGAGCTGTTTTTT
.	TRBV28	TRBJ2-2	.	CASSSLDNRRTGELFF	TGTGCCAGCAGCTCCTTGGACAACAGGCGGACCGGGGAGCTGTTTTTT
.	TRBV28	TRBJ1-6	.	CASEGVWGSPLHF	TGTGCCAGCGAGGGAGTCTGGGGTTCACCCCTCCACTTT
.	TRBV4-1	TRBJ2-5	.	CASSQTSTSRETQYF	TGCGCCAGCAGCCAAACCTCCACGTCGCGAGAGACCCAGTACTTC